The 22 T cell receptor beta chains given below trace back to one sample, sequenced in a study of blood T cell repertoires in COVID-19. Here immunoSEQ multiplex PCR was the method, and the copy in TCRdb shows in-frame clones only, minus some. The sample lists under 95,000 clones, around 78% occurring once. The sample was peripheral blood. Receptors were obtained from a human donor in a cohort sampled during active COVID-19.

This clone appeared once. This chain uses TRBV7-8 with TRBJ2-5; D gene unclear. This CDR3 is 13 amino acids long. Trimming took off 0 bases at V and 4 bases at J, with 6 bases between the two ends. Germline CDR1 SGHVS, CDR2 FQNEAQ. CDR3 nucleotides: TGTGCCAGCAGCTTAGCCCTCCGAGAGACCCAGTACTTC. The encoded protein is CASSLALRETQYF.

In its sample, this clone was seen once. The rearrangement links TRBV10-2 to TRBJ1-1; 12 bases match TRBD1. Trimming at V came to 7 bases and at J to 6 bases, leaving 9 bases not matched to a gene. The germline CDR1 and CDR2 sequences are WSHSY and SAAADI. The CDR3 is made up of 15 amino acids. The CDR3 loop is CASNLGQGASSEAFF. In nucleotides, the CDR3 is TGCGCCAGCAACCTGGGACAGGGGGCAAGTTCTGAAGCTTTCTTT.

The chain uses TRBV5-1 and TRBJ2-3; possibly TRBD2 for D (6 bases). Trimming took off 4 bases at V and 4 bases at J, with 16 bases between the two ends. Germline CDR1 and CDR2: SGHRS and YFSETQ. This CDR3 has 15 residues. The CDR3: CASSTQRRAADTQYF. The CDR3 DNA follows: TGCGCCAGCAGCACACAAAGGAGGGCGGCAGATACGCAGTATTTT.

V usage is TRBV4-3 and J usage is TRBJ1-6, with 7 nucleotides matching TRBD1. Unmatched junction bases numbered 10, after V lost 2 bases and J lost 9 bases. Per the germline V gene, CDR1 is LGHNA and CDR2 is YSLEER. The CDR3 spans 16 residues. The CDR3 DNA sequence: TGCGCCAGCAGCCAAACACCCGACAGGGTCGTTTCACCCCTCCACTTT. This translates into CASSQTPDRVVSPLHF.

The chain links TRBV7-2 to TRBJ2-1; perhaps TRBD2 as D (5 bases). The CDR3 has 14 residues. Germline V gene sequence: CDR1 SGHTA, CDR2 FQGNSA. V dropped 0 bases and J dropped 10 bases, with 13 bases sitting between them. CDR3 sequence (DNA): TGTGCCAGCAGCTTAGCCCGGGGTACGATGGAGCAGTTCTTC. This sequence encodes CASSLARGTMEQFF.

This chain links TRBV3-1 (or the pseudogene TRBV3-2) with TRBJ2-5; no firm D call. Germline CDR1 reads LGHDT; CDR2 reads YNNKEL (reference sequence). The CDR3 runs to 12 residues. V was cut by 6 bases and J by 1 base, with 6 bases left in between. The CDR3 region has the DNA TGTGCCAGCAGTCATCCCCAAGAGACCCAGTACTTC. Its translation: CASSHPQETQYF.

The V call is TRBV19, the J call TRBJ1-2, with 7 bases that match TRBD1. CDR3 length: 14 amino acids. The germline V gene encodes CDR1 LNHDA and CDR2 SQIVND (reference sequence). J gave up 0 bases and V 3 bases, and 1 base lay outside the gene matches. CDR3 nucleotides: TGTGCCAGTAGTATCGGGACAGCTAACTATGGCTACACCTTC. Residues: CASSIGTANYGYTF.

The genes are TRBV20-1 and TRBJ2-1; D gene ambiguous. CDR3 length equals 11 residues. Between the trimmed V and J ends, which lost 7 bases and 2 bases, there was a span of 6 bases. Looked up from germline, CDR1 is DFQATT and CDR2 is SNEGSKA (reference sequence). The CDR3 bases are TGCAGTGTCCAGGCCTACAATGAGCAGTTCTTC. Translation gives CSVQAYNEQFF.

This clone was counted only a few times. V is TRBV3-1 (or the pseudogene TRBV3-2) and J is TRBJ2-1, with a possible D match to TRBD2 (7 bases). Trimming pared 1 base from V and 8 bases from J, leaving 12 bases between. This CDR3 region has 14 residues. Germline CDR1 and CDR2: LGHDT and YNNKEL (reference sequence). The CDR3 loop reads CASSQAGGRDEQFF. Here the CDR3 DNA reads TGTGCCAGCAGCCAAGCGGGGGGCAGGGATGAGCAGTTCTTC.

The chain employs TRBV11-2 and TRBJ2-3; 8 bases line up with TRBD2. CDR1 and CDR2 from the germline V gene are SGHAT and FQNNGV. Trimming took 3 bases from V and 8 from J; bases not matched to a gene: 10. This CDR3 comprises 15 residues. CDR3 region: CASSLSGRRGGTQYF. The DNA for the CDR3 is TGTGCCAGCAGCTTGAGCGGTAGACGGGGGGGTACGCAGTATTTT.

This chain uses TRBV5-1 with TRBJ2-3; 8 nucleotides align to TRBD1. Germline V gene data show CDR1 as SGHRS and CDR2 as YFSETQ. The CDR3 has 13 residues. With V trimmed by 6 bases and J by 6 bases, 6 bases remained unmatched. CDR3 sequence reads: CASMETGADTQYF. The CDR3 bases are TGCGCCAGCATGGAGACAGGGGCGGATACGCAGTATTTT.

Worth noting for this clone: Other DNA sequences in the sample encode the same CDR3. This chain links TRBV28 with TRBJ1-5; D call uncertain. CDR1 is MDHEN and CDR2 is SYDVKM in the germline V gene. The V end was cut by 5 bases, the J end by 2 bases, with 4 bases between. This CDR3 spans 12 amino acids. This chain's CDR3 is CASSTGNQPQHF. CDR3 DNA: TGTGCCAGCAGTACAGGCAATCAGCCCCAGCATTTT.

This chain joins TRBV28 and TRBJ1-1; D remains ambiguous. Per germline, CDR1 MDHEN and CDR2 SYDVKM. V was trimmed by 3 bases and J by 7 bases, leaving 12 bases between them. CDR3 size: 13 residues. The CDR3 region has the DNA TGTGCCAGCAGTTTCAACGCGCGGATTGAAGCTTTCTTT. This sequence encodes CASSFNARIEAFF.

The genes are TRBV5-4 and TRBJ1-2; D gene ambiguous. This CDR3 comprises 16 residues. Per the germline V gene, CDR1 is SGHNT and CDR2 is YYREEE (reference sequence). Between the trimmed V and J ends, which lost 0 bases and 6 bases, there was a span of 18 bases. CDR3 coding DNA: TGTGCCAGCAGCTTGGCCACCCGAACTAGTGTCGATGGCTACACCTTC. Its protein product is CASSLATRTSVDGYTF.

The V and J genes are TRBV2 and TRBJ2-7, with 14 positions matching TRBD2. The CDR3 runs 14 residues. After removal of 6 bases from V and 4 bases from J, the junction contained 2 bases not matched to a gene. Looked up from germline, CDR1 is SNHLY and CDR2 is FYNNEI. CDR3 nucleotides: TGTGCCAGCAGGGGGACTAGCGGGGGATACGAGCAGTACTTC. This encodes CASRGTSGGYEQYF.

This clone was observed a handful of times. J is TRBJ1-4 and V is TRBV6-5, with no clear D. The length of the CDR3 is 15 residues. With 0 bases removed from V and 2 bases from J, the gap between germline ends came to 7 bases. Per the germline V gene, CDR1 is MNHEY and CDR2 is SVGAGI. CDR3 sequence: CASSYSRFTNEKLFF. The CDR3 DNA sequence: TGTGCCAGCAGTTACTCGAGGTTCACTAATGAAAAACTGTTTTTT.

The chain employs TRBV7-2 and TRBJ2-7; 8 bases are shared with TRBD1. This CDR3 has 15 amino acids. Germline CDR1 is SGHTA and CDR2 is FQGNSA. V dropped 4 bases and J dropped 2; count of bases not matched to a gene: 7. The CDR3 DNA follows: TGTGCCAGCAGCTCCGGGACAGGCGTCACCTACGAGCAGTACTTC. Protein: CASSSGTGVTYEQYF.

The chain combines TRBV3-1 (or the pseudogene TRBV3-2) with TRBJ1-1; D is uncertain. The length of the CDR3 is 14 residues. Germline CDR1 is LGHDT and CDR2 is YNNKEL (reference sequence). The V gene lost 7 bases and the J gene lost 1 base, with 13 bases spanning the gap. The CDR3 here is CASTAQSENTEAFF. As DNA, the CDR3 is TGTGCCAGCACCGCACAGTCCGAGAACACTGAAGCTTTCTTT.

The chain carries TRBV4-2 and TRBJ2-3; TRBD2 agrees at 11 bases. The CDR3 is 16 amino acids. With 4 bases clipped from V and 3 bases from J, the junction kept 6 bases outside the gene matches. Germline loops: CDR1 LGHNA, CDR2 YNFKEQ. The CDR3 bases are TGTGCCAGCAGCCGCGAGGCTAGCGGGGGGACAGATACGCAGTATTTT. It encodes CASSREASGGTDTQYF.

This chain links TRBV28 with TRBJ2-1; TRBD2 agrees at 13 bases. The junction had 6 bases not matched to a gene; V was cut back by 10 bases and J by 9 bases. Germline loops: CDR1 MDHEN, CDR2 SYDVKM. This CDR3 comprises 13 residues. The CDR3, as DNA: TGTGCCATCGGACTAGCGGGAGCCTTTGAGCAGTTCTTC. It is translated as CAIGLAGAFEQFF.

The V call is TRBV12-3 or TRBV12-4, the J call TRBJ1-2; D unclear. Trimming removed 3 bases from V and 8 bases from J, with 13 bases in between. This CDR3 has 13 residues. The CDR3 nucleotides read TGTGCCAGCAGTTTGGCCAGGCATGCGGGCTACACCTTC. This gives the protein CASSLARHAGYTF.

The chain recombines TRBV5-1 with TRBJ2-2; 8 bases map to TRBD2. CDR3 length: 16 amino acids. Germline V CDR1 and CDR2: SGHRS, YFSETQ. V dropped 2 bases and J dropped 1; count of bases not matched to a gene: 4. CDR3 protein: CASSLVSGGNTGELFF. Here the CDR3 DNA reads TGCGCCAGCAGCTTAGTAAGCGGGGGGAACACCGGGGAGCTGTTTTTT.